The 20 T cell receptor beta chains presented below share a single source sample, sequenced in a study of graft-versus-host responses after intestinal transplantation (dated by TCRdb to about 2021). The time point label, read with the paper, signifies: cells obtained before transplantation from donor or recipient. Library preparation used the immunoSEQ multiplex PCR assay. Sourced from immuneACCESS, this table was stored by TCRdb with only in-frame sequences that have V and J called. A share of the clones is absent; for the studies checked, an unresolved V gene accounts for under half, and the remainder has no known explanation. Present in this sample are 85,000 to 100,000 clones, roughly 90% of which were seen just once. The ten largest clones take up 0.3% to 0.35% of the sample. The antigens for these receptors are not known. Here the sequenced sample was unstimulated CD4+ T cells sorted from spleen or lymph node cells, taken before transplant. All receptors derive from a human donor who was the organ donor for an intestinal transplant.

This clone was counted a single time. J is TRBJ1-2 and V is TRBV6-1; no clear D. This CDR3 has 13 amino acids. In germline, CDR1 is MNHNS, CDR2 SASEGT. V lost 4 bases and J 5 bases, leaving 11 bases between the germline ends. CDR3 residues: CASSGARTYGYTF. CDR3 DNA: TGTGCCAGCAGTGGAGCCAGAACGTATGGCTACACCTTC.

The rearrangement links TRBV25-1 to TRBJ2-7; unclear D gene. V was clipped by 5 bases and J by 4 bases, with 3 bases between them. Germline V gives CDR1 MGHDK, CDR2 SYGVNS. The CDR3 covers 10 residues. CDR3 protein: CASSPYEQYF. CDR3 bases: TGTGCCAGCAGTCCATACGAGCAGTACTTC.

The chain links TRBV27 to TRBJ2-7; 10 bases match TRBD2. The trim removed 4 bases at V and 3 bases at J, leaving 3 bases unmatched. Germline CDR1 reads MNHEY; CDR2 reads SMNVEV (reference sequence). The CDR3 has 14 amino acids. In DNA form, the CDR3 reads TGTGCCAGCAGTTCGCGGACTAGCGGCTACGAGCAGTACTTC. This codes for CASSSRTSGYEQYF.

The chain couples TRBV27 to TRBJ2-4, with D possibly matching TRBD1 (8 bases). The CDR3 is made up of 14 amino acids. CDR1 MNHEY and CDR2 SMNVEV come from the germline V gene (reference sequence). V shed 5 bases and J shed 6 bases, with 14 bases lying between them. The CDR3 region has the DNA TGTGCCAGCAGTGCGACAGGGGAGGGAAACATTCAGTACTTC. Its translation is CASSATGEGNIQYF.

CDR3 residues: CASRGQGRETQYF. CDR3 bases: TGTGCCAGCAGGGGACAGGGGAGGGAGACCCAGTACTTC. The rearrangement joins TRBV28 to TRBJ2-5; 10 bases agree with TRBD1. V shed 6 bases and J 5 bases; nucleotides not matched to a gene: 3. This CDR3 spans 13 amino acids. Germline assignment: CDR1 MDHEN and CDR2 SYDVKM.

This clone was detected once. V and J are TRBV2 and TRBJ2-3; a possible D gene is TRBD2 (6 bases). V was cut by 4 bases and J by 4 bases, with 18 bases left in between. The CDR3 length is 16 residues. CDR1 is SNHLY, CDR2 FYNNEI, per germline. The CDR3, as DNA: TGTGCCAGCAGTGCAAAACTAGCAAGAGGCTCAGATACGCAGTATTTT. Encoded protein: CASSAKLARGSDTQYF.

J is TRBJ2-5 and V is TRBV15, with D possibly being TRBD1 (5 bases). Trimming took 1 base from V and 2 from J, leaving 5 bases between them. Per the germline V gene, CDR1 is LNHNV and CDR2 is YYDKDF (reference sequence). The CDR3 spans 13 residues. The CDR3 loop is CATSRAGQETQYF. The CDR3 DNA reads as TGTGCCACCAGCAGAGCAGGGCAAGAGACCCAGTACTTC.

The chain recombines TRBV5-1 with TRBJ2-3; 10 positions match TRBD1. Germline trimming cut 1 base from V and 2 bases from J; bases unmatched to any gene: 4. Per the germline V gene, CDR1 is SGHRS and CDR2 is YFSETQ. This CDR3 contains 16 residues. The CDR3 region has the DNA TGCGCCAGCAGCTTGTCCGGGACAGGGGCCACAGATACGCAGTATTTT. Amino acids: CASSLSGTGATDTQYF.

In this sample, this clone turned up once. V gene TRBV27 combines with J gene TRBJ1-4, with a possible D match to TRBD1 (6 bases). The CDR3 is made up of 15 amino acids. Trimming left V 4 bases short and J 5 bases short, with 14 bases between. The germline gives CDR1 MNHEY, CDR2 SMNVEV (reference sequence). This CDR3 is CASSSIDRYNEKLFF. CDR3 DNA: TGTGCCAGCAGTTCCATTGACAGGTACAATGAAAAACTGTTTTTT.

The rearrangement joins TRBV6-4 to TRBJ1-4; 9 positions match TRBD1. V shed 8 bases and J 2 bases; nucleotides not matched to a gene: 6. This CDR3 region has 15 residues. Germline V gives CDR1 MRHNA, CDR2 SNTAGT. The CDR3 DNA reads TGTGCCAGCCTTGACAGGGGGTATACTAATGAAAAACTGTTTTTT. Amino acid sequence: CASLDRGYTNEKLFF.

In this sample, this clone turned up once. Mismatch with germline at one junction end may stem from a read error. CDR3 amino acids: CAGSSLGERGDNEQFF. As DNA, the CDR3 is TGTGCCGGCAGTTCCCTTGGGGAGCGTGGTGACAATGAGCAGTTCTTC. The chain joins TRBV28 to TRBJ2-1; maybe TRBD2 (5 bases). The germline V gene encodes CDR1 MDHEN and CDR2 SYDVKM. The CDR3 is 16 amino acids.

The chain uses TRBV18 and TRBJ2-7; TRBD1 might be the D (6 bases). Germline CDR1 KGHSH, CDR2 LQKENI. This CDR3 is built from 15 residues. Trimming took 2 bases from V and 2 from J, leaving 13 bases between them. Here the CDR3 DNA reads TGTGCCAGCTCACCAACGGACAGAGGAACCTACGAGCAGTACTTC. Translation: CASSPTDRGTYEQYF.

This sequence joins TRBV6-1 and TRBJ2-1; TRBD2 matches 9 bases. The V gene's germline CDR1 is MNHNS and CDR2 SASEGT. V was clipped by 6 bases and J by 4 bases; unmatched bases: 7. The CDR3 has 15 amino acids. The CDR3, as DNA: TGTGCCAGCAGAGCCGGGACTAGCAGATACAATGAGCAGTTCTTC. Translated: CASRAGTSRYNEQFF.

J is TRBJ1-3 and V is TRBV30; D is ambiguous. Germline V gene lookup returns CDR1 GTSNPN and CDR2 SVGIG (reference sequence). This CDR3 spans 14 amino acids. With 5 bases removed from V and 0 bases from J, the gap between germline ends came to 11 bases. The CDR3 region has the DNA TGTGCCTGGGGTCTGTTCTACTCTGGAAACACCATATATTTT. Translating gives CAWGLFYSGNTIYF.

A remark on this clone: Mismatch with germline at one junction end may stem from a read error. The chain carries TRBV5-4 and TRBJ1-2, with 8 bases that match TRBD1. There are 14 residues in the CDR3. CDR1 SGHNT and CDR2 YYREEE come from the germline V gene (reference sequence). The CDR3 nucleotides read TGTGCCAGCAGATTGGGACAGGTGCCTGGAGGCTACACCTTC. This codes for CASRLGQVPGGYTF.

V and J are TRBV6-1 and TRBJ2-2; D uncertain. The CDR3 loop spans 14 amino acids. Deletions cut 5 bases from V and 1 base from J, with 8 bases between. Germline lookup yields CDR1 MNHNS and CDR2 SASEGT. CDR3 in amino acids: CASSLTGNTGELFF. The CDR3, as DNA: TGTGCCAGCAGTTTGACTGGGAACACCGGGGAGCTGTTTTTT.

The chain employs TRBV7-6 and TRBJ2-1; unclear D gene. The V end lost 1 base, the J end lost 6 bases, and 10 bases lay between the germline ends. Germline V gives CDR1 SGHVS, CDR2 FNYEAQ. The CDR3 has 14 residues. The CDR3 sequence: CASSLGIRFNEQFF. The DNA for the CDR3 is TGTGCCAGCAGCTTAGGAATCCGGTTCAATGAGCAGTTCTTC.

The chain couples TRBV5-1 to TRBJ2-3; no reliable D call. From germline, CDR1 is SGHRS and CDR2 YFSETQ. This CDR3 is built from 12 residues. V was clipped by 1 base and J by 6 bases, with 6 bases between them. The CDR3 region has the DNA TGCGCCAGCAGCTTGCTATCCGATACGCAGTATTTT. This sequence encodes CASSLLSDTQYF.

The chain is built from TRBV29-1 and TRBJ2-3; 9 bases match TRBD1. The CDR3 is 12 residues long. The germline V gene has CDR1 SQVTM and CDR2 ANQGSEA. Trimming took 6 bases from V and 4 from J; bases not matched to a gene: 2. The CDR3 loop reads CSVGQGADTQYF. The DNA for the CDR3 is TGCAGCGTGGGACAGGGCGCAGATACGCAGTATTTT.

This rearrangement joins TRBV11-2 to TRBJ2-5; 9 bases are shared with TRBD1. This CDR3 region has 13 residues. In germline, CDR1 is SGHAT, CDR2 FQNNGV. With 5 bases clipped from V and 7 bases from J, the junction kept 5 bases outside the gene matches. The CDR3 protein is CASSPGQGLTQYF. Here the CDR3 DNA reads TGTGCCAGCAGCCCCGGACAGGGGTTGACCCAGTACTTC. Full variable domain (rest looked up from reference TRBV11-2 and TRBJ2-5): EAGVAQSPRYKIIEKRQSVAFWCNPISGHATLYWYQQILGQGPKLLIQFQNNGVVDDSQLPKDRFSAERLKGVDSTLKIQPAKLEDSAVYLCASSPGQGLTQYFGPGTRLLVL.